A selection of T cell receptor beta chains follows, all from one sample in a study of T cells in tuberculosis. Clones were sequenced by immunoSEQ multiplex PCR, and TCRdb holds only the in-frame ones, with some missing. Of 35,000 to 50,000 clones listed, roughly 94% are singletons. Sequenced material: PBMCs. The receptors originated from a donor between 5 and 29 years old with latent tuberculosis or without tuberculosis infection. Some clones in this sample may be carry-over from other donors' samples. Each CDR3 is given with its conserved first and last residue. Each record gives: D gene, V gene, clone size, CDR3 length, J gene, CDR3 DNA, CDR3 protein. The D gene is left open where the match is weak. Some rows have no size entry. The others give once, few or many, or a class for an expanded clone.

TRBD1,TRBV28,.,16,TRBJ1-5,TGTGCCAGCAGTCGACATACAGGGGAATACAATCAGCCCCAGCATTTT,CASSRHTGEYNQPQHF
.,TRBV19,.,16,TRBJ1-2,TGTGCCAGTAGTCCCCTCCCCCGAAGGGGCGAGTATGGCTACACCTTC,CASSPLPRRGEYGYTF
TRBD2,TRBV15,.,16,TRBJ2-1,TGTGCCACCAGCAGAGTAGGAGGGAGGGGTGACAATGAGCAGTTCTTC,CATSRVGGRGDNEQFF
TRBD1,TRBV19,once,15,TRBJ1-4,TGTGCCAGTAGTATAGCACAGGGGGCTCGAGAAAAACTGTTTTTT,CASSIAQGAREKLFF
.,TRBV14,.,13,TRBJ2-1,TGTGCCAGCAGCCCGGGACTGCTACATGAGCAGTTCTTC,CASSPGLLHEQFF
.,TRBV7-2,once,13,TRBJ1-2,TGTGCCAGCAGCTTAACGCAGGGCGGAGGCTACACCTTC,CASSLTQGGGYTF
.,TRBV14,.,14,TRBJ2-2,TGTGCCAGCAGCCGCCTTACGGGGGCCGGGGAGCTGTTTTTT,CASSRLTGAGELFF
TRBD1,TRBV28,.,13,TRBJ2-1,TGTGCCAGCAGGCGAGTGACAGGGCACGAGCAGTTCTTC,CASRRVTGHEQFF
.,TRBV21-1,.,15,TRBJ2-2,TGTGCCAGCAGCCCACAGGGGGTGAACACCGGGGAGCTGTTTTTT,CASSPQGVNTGELFF
.,TRBV27,.,13,TRBJ2-7,TGTGCCAGCAGTCTCTACCTCTCCTACGAGCAGTACTTC,CASSLYLSYEQYF
.,TRBV27,.,16,TRBJ2-7,TGTGCCAGCAGACTAACCAAACTCGACGGGTCCTACGAGCAGTACTTC,CASRLTKLDGSYEQYF
TRBD1,TRBV28,.,15,TRBJ2-7,TGTGCCAGCAGGCGCATGGGGACAGGTCTCTACGAGCAGTACTTC,CASRRMGTGLYEQYF
TRBD1,TRBV28,.,14,TRBJ2-5,TGTGCCAGCAGTTCATACAGGGGGCGGGAGACCCAGTACTTC,CASSSYRGRETQYF
.,TRBV29-1,once,13,TRBJ2-3,TGCAGCGTTGGTCCAGGGGCTACAGATACGCAGTATTTT,CSVGPGATDTQYF
TRBD2,TRBV15,once,16,TRBJ2-7,TGTGCCACCAGCAGAGATCTGAGCGGGAGTATCTACGAGCAGTACTTC,CATSRDLSGSIYEQYF
TRBD1,TRBV19,.,14,TRBJ1-1,TGTGCCAGTAGTACCGGGACAGAGAACACTGAAGCTTTCTTT,CASSTGTENTEAFF
.,TRBV19,.,13,TRBJ2-1,TGTGCCAGTAGTGCGGGGACCTACAATGAGCAGTTCTTC,CASSAGTYNEQFF
TRBD2,TRBV6-5,once,15,TRBJ2-1,TGTGCCAGCAGCCCCGGACTAGCGGGAGGAAGGGGGCAGTTCTTC,CASSPGLAGGRGQFF
TRBD1,TRBV30,.,14,TRBJ1-5,TGTGCCTGGAGTGCGGGACAGGGGGGGTGGCCCCAGCATTTT,CAWSAGQGGWPQHF
.,TRBV5-1,.,17,TRBJ1-1,TGCGCCAGCAGAGGGTCCCCAGGGCCCGACATGAACACTGAAGCTTTCTTT,CASRGSPGPDMNTEAFF
.,TRBV27,.,14,TRBJ2-5,TGTGCCAGCAGTACTGACAGGATGTGGGAGACCCAGTACTTC,CASSTDRMWETQYF
TRBD1,TRBV6-1,.,15,TRBJ2-7,TGTGCCAGCAGAGATAGGACAGGGGGCTCCTACGAGCAGTACTTC,CASRDRTGGSYEQYF
.,TRBV7-3,.,15,TRBJ1-1,TGTGCCAGCAGCCTACAGGGATTCGGGAACACTGAAGCTTTCTTT,CASSLQGFGNTEAFF
.,TRBV28,.,15,TRBJ1-1,TGTGCCAGCAGTCCCGTGACAGCCCCGAACACTGAAGCTTTCTTT,CASSPVTAPNTEAFF
.,TRBV5-1,.,13,TRBJ2-1,TGCGCCAGCAGCTTGGGCGAGCTTGCTGAGCAGTTCTTC,CASSLGELAEQFF
.,TRBV27,.,15,TRBJ2-7,TGTGCCAGCAGTGCCTCCGGGACACTGTCCTACGAGCAGTACTTC,CASSASGTLSYEQYF
TRBD1,TRBV15,.,15,TRBJ1-3,TGTGCCACCAGCAGCGGACAGGTCTCTGGAAACACCATATATTTT,CATSSGQVSGNTIYF
TRBD1,TRBV10-3,.,15,TRBJ1-2,TGTGCCATCAACAGACAGGGTTCTTCCCGCTATGGCTACACCTTC,CAINRQGSSRYGYTF
TRBD1,TRBV7-2,once,16,TRBJ1-1,TGTGCCAGCAGCTTAGCGGCCGGGACAGCGAACACTGAAGCTTTCTTT,CASSLAAGTANTEAFF
TRBD1,TRBV29-1,.,14,TRBJ1-1,TGCAGCGTTGTTGGGGTAGGGGGCATGGCTGAAGCTTTCTTT,CSVVGVGGMAEAFF
.,TRBV4-3,.,17,TRBJ2-3,TGCGCCAGCAGCGTTGGTTTGGCTAGCGTAAGCACAGATACGCAGTATTTT,CASSVGLASVSTDTQYF
TRBD1,TRBV19,.,13,TRBJ2-7,TGTGCCAGTAGTGACAGGGTCTCCTACGAGCAGTACTTC,CASSDRVSYEQYF
TRBD1,TRBV4-3,.,15,TRBJ2-7,TGCGCCAGCAGCCGGGGACAGGGAGCCTCCTACGAGCAGTACTTC,CASSRGQGASYEQYF
TRBD2,TRBV27,once,14,TRBJ2-7,TGTGCCAGCAGTCCCTCGGGAGGCTACTACGAGCAGTACTTC,CASSPSGGYYEQYF
TRBD1,TRBV25-1,.,15,TRBJ2-3,TGTGCCAGCAGTGATGGGACAGGGATCACAGATACGCAGTATTTT,CASSDGTGITDTQYF
.,TRBV30,.,14,TRBJ1-5,TGTGCCTGGAGCGGGGGGGGAGGGAATCAGCCCCAGCATTTT,CAWSGGGGNQPQHF
TRBD2,TRBV5-1,.,15,TRBJ2-2,TGCGCCAGCAGCCTGACTAGCGGGATGGGCGGGGAGCTGTTTTTT,CASSLTSGMGGELFF
TRBD1,TRBV5-5,.,13,TRBJ1-2,TGTGCCAGCAGCCTCCGACAGGGGGATGGCTACACCTTC,CASSLRQGDGYTF